The 22 T cell receptor beta chains listed next were all sequenced from one sample in a study of OX40 agonist ivuxolimab in advanced cancers. The assay was immunoSEQ multiplex PCR, and TCRdb's table has in-frame clones only and misses some. The repertoire holds 60,000 to 85,000 clones, 75% to 90% seen once, with 3.5% to 5% in the top ten. Sequencing was performed on CD4+ or CD8+ T cells sorted from blood, taken in a trial of the OX40 agonist ivuxolimab. The receptors were sampled from an adult with an advanced solid tumor such as melanoma, head and neck, liver or kidney cancer.

The chain is built from TRBV6-5 and TRBJ1-1, with 8 bases fitting TRBD1. The germline V gene encodes CDR1 MNHEY and CDR2 SVGAGI. With V trimmed by 2 bases and J by 1 base, 6 bases remained unmatched. The CDR3 loop spans 16 amino acids. In nucleotides, the CDR3 is TGTGCCAGCAGTTACCTTCGGACAGGGAGGAACACTGAAGCTTTCTTT. It yields the protein CASSYLRTGRNTEAFF.

J is TRBJ2-2 and V is TRBV6-5; 7 bases line up with TRBD1. CDR1 is MNHEY, CDR2 SVGAGI, per germline. Trimming at V came to 6 bases and at J to 3 bases, leaving 1 base not matched to a gene. This CDR3 region has 13 residues. CDR3 amino acids: CASRGQYTGELFF. CDR3 sequence (DNA): TGTGCCAGCAGGGGACAGTACACCGGGGAGCTGTTTTTT.

Concerning this clone itself: One junction end does not reproduce the germline sequence, and a read error may be involved. The chain links TRBV18 to TRBJ1-2; 8 positions agree with TRBD1. This CDR3 has 15 amino acids. CDR1 and CDR2 from the germline V gene are KGHSH and LQKENI. CDR3 loop: CASPPNQGAYYGYTF. The CDR3 nucleotides read TGTGCCAGCCCACCGAATCAGGGGGCCTACTATGGCTACACCTTC.

This clone was seen a single time. The chain is built from TRBV7-9 and TRBJ1-1; 9 bases match TRBD1. This CDR3 is built from 16 residues. V shed 3 bases and J 4 bases; nucleotides not matched to a gene: 9. Germline CDR1 and CDR2: SEHNR and FQNEAQ (reference sequence). In DNA form, the CDR3 reads TGTGCCAGCAGCTTCGATCCGGGACAGGGTAGCACTGAAGCTTTCTTT. Translation gives CASSFDPGQGSTEAFF.

This chain joins TRBV5-1 and TRBJ1-1; D is unresolved. Per the germline V gene, CDR1 is SGHRS and CDR2 is YFSETQ. V was trimmed by 5 bases and J by 1 base, leaving 9 bases between them. This CDR3 has 13 amino acids. The CDR3 DNA reads TGCGCCAGCAGAGGAGGAGAGAACACTGAAGCTTTCTTT. Residues: CASRGGENTEAFF.

The CDR3, as DNA: TGCGCCAGCAGCTTTGCGGGGTTGGAGAGTCAGCCCCAGCATTTT. Amino acids: CASSFAGLESQPQHF. The genes are TRBV5-1 and TRBJ1-5; D is unclear. This CDR3 is built from 15 residues. With 2 bases removed from V and 6 bases from J, the gap between germline ends came to 15 bases. CDR1 is SGHRS and CDR2 is YFSETQ in the germline V gene. Based on the CDR3 plus reference TRBV5-1 and TRBJ1-5, the full variable domain is KAGVTQTPRYLIKTRGQQVTLSCSPISGHRSVSWYQQTPGQGLQFLFEYFSETQRNKGNFPGRFSGRQFSNSRSEMNVSTLELGDSALYLCASSFAGLESQPQHFGDGTRLSIL.

The rearrangement joins TRBV30 to TRBJ2-7, with D uncertain. The CDR3 extends over 13 amino acids. V lost 5 bases to trimming and J lost 2 bases, with 13 bases between them. Germline values: CDR1 GTSNPN, CDR2 SVGIG (reference sequence). The CDR3 DNA follows: TGTGCCTGGGGCCCCTCCCCCACCTACGAGCAGTACTTC. It yields the protein CAWGPSPTYEQYF.

Only one count was recorded for this clone. The chain carries TRBV7-6 and TRBJ2-2, with 11 bases fitting TRBD2. CDR3 length: 18 residues. V shed 2 bases, J shed 2 bases, and the junction held 7 bases outside the gene matches. CDR1 is SGHVS, CDR2 FNYEAQ, per germline. CDR3 DNA sequence: TGTGCCAGCAGCTTACGCGTAGCGGGGGGGCCAAACACCGGGGAGCTGTTTTTT. Encoded protein: CASSLRVAGGPNTGELFF.

This chain links TRBV4-2 with TRBJ1-1; weak D call: TRBD1 (5 bases). The CDR3 totals 16 residues. The V end was cut by 1 base, the J end by 3 bases, with 15 bases between. Germline lookup yields CDR1 LGHNA and CDR2 YNFKEQ. CDR3 coding DNA: TGTGCCAGCAGCCAAGCGCCGGCAGGGCCGGACACTGAAGCTTTCTTT. Its translation is CASSQAPAGPDTEAFF.

V usage is TRBV27 and J usage is TRBJ2-7; TRBD2 matches at 10 bases. The junction had 5 bases not matched to a gene; V was cut back by 0 bases and J by 0 bases. Per germline, CDR1 MNHEY and CDR2 SMNVEV (reference sequence). The CDR3 loop spans 17 amino acids. CDR3: CASSLSFPSGSSYEQYF. CDR3 nucleotides: TGTGCCAGCAGTTTATCCTTTCCTAGCGGGAGCTCCTACGAGCAGTACTTC.

V is TRBV6-1 and J is TRBJ2-7, with 7 bases aligning to TRBD1. Trimming took 7 bases from V and 3 from J; bases not matched to a gene: 3. The CDR3 is made up of 12 amino acids. CDR1 and CDR2 (germline): MNHNS, SASEGT. The CDR3 nucleotides read TGTGCCAGCAAAACAGGGGTCTACGAGCAGTACTTC. Residues: CASKTGVYEQYF.

CDR3 DNA: TGTGCCAGCAGTGGGTCCTTGGGACAGGGAATAGATACGCAGTATTTT. It is translated as CASSGSLGQGIDTQYF. The J gene is TRBJ2-3, the V gene TRBV25-1; 9 bases fit TRBD1. The CDR3 is made up of 16 amino acids. Losses at the gene ends were 4 bases for V and 5 bases for J; bases not matched to a gene: 10. In germline, CDR1 is MGHDK, CDR2 SYGVNS.

The chain combines TRBV6-5 with TRBJ2-1; a weak D match, TRBD2 (5 bases). The V end lost 5 bases, the J end lost 4 bases, and 12 bases lay between the germline ends. CDR1 and CDR2 from the germline V gene are MNHEY and SVGAGI. This CDR3 is 14 amino acids long. CDR3 coding DNA: TGTGCCAGCAGTCCGTATGAGCGGTACAATGAGCAGTTCTTC. It codes for CASSPYERYNEQFF.

The chain is built from TRBV11-2 and TRBJ2-5; D may be TRBD1 or TRBD2 (5 bases each). The V gene lost 7 bases and the J gene lost 1 base, with 16 bases spanning the gap. The length of the CDR3 is 15 residues. Germline V CDR1 and CDR2: SGHAT, FQNNGV. CDR3 sequence reads: CASTLWYGTQETQYF. CDR3 nucleotides: TGTGCCAGCACCCTATGGTACGGGACCCAAGAGACCCAGTACTTC.

V gene TRBV27 combines with J gene TRBJ2-1; 7 positions agree with TRBD1. V shed 2 bases and J 3 bases; nucleotides not matched to a gene: 1. The CDR3 contains 14 residues. Per germline, CDR1 MNHEY and CDR2 SMNVEV (reference sequence). As DNA, the CDR3 is TGTGCCAGCAGTTTAGGACAGGACTACAATGAGCAGTTCTTC. Its protein product is CASSLGQDYNEQFF.

This clone was counted a single time. The rearrangement uses TRBV30 and TRBJ2-3; D is uncertain. The CDR3 has 13 amino acids. V was pared by 0 bases and J by 6 bases, with 10 bases between. CDR1 and CDR2 from the germline V gene are GTSNPN and SVGIG (reference sequence). The CDR3 region has the DNA TGTGCCTGGAGTGTACGTGGGCCGGATACGCAGTATTTT. This codes for CAWSVRGPDTQYF.

The chain is built from TRBV30 and TRBJ2-3, with TRBD2 matching 8 bases. V trimming: 2 bases; J trimming: 4 bases; junction bases outside the gene matches: 5. This CDR3 spans 14 amino acids. Germline V gene lookup returns CDR1 GTSNPN and CDR2 SVGIG (reference sequence). DNA of the CDR3: TGTGCCTGGAGTAGCCAAGCGGGGGCAGATACGCAGTATTTT. Its translation: CAWSSQAGADTQYF.

The J gene is TRBJ2-7, the V gene TRBV28, with 10 bases lining up with TRBD1. CDR1 and CDR2 from the germline V gene are MDHEN and SYDVKM. V trimming: 4 bases; J trimming: 4 bases; junction bases outside the gene matches: 7. The length of the CDR3 is 15 residues. The CDR3 nucleotides read TGTGCCAGCAGTTCCCCGGACAGGGGGTATTACGAGCAGTACTTC. Protein product: CASSSPDRGYYEQYF.

This chain joins TRBV7-6 and TRBJ2-5; D may match TRBD1 or TRBD2 (5 bases each). Trimming removed 0 bases from V and 2 bases from J, with 10 bases in between. CDR1 and CDR2 (germline): SGHVS, FNYEAQ. The CDR3 has 15 residues. DNA for the CDR3: TGTGCCAGCAGCTTAGCTTTCGGGGCGCAAGAGACCCAGTACTTC. Translated, it gives CASSLAFGAQETQYF.

DNA for the CDR3: TGTGCCAGCAGACTAGGGGGGCCTCTTTACGAGCAGTACTTC. It translates to CASRLGGPLYEQYF. The chain employs TRBV27 and TRBJ2-7; the D call may be TRBD1 or TRBD2 (6 bases each). The germline V and J ends were trimmed by 6 bases and 4 bases, with 16 bases remaining between them. Germline V gene data show CDR1 as MNHEY and CDR2 as SMNVEV (reference sequence). There are 14 residues in the CDR3.

The J gene is TRBJ2-1, the V gene TRBV18, with 14 bases that match TRBD2. V was pared by 0 bases and J by 7 bases, with 2 bases of the junction left unmatched. Germline assignment: CDR1 KGHSH and CDR2 LQKENI. This CDR3 is built from 16 residues. The CDR3 reads CASSPPGTSGRNEQFF. DNA of the CDR3: TGTGCCAGCTCACCACCAGGGACTAGCGGGAGAAATGAGCAGTTCTTC.

The chain uses TRBV19 and TRBJ2-1; 16 bases match TRBD2. Germline V gene lookup returns CDR1 LNHDA and CDR2 SQIVND (reference sequence). The CDR3 runs to 18 residues. V dropped 4 bases and J dropped 6; count of bases not matched to a gene: 9. The CDR3 DNA follows: TGTGCCAGTAGTACCCAGGGACTAGCGGGGGGGCGTAGCAATGAGCAGTTCTTC. Encoded protein: CASSTQGLAGGRSNEQFF.